The 9 T cell receptor beta chains reported below all come from one sample, sequenced in a study of response to subunit inactivated influenza vaccine. TCRdb redid the calling of the RT-PCR reads with MiXCR, one entry per CDR3 protein. The repertoire consists of 600,000 to 850,000 distinct CDR3 sequences, with 12% to 15% occurring once and the leading ten covering 7.5% to 8%. Sequenced material: PBMCs from blood, taken approximately 15 days before vaccination. Receptor source: a man in his forties or fifties who received an inactivated influenza vaccine.

This clonotype appeared a single time. This chain connects TRBV6-1 to TRBJ2-5, with 12 bases that match TRBD2. The CDR3 loop spans 15 amino acids. In germline, CDR1 is MNHNS, CDR2 SASEGT. J was trimmed by 5 bases and V by 5 bases; bases with no gene match: 6. CDR3 sequence (DNA): TGTGCCAGCAGTCGCAGACTAGCGGGAGTGGAGACCCAGTACTTC. It translates to CASSRRLAGVETQYF.

This clonotype has only a few counts. The chain has TRBV25-1 and TRBJ2-2; D call uncertain. Germline loops: CDR1 MGHDK, CDR2 SYGVNS. The ends were cut back, 0 bases at V and 3 bases at J, with 5 bases in the middle. This CDR3 spans 14 amino acids. As DNA, the CDR3 is TGTGCCAGCAGTGAATATGGGGACACCGGGGAGCTGTTTTTT. Translating gives CASSEYGDTGELFF.

This clonotype has ten or more counts. The chain combines TRBV20-1 with TRBJ2-1; no clear D gene. There are 12 residues in the CDR3. Germline assignment: CDR1 DFQATT and CDR2 SNEGSKA (reference sequence). V dropped 3 bases and J dropped 10 bases, with 13 bases sitting between them. CDR3 amino acids: CSARLAGWEQFF. CDR3 nucleotides: TGCAGTGCTAGGCTGGCTGGGTGGGAGCAGTTCTTC.

This sequence joins TRBV5-1 and TRBJ2-1, with D maybe TRBD1 (5 bases). The CDR3 covers 18 residues. The V gene's germline CDR1 is SGHRS and CDR2 YFSETQ. V lost 0 bases, J lost 0 bases, and 16 bases lay in between. The CDR3 sequence is CASSLGLAGRSSYNEQFF. The CDR3 bases are TGCGCCAGCAGCTTGGGGTTGGCAGGGCGAAGCTCCTACAATGAGCAGTTCTTC.

The chain recombines TRBV5-1 with TRBJ2-1, with D uncertain. CDR1 SGHRS and CDR2 YFSETQ come from the germline V gene. The CDR3 is 16 residues long. V was trimmed by 1 base and J by 0 bases, leaving 11 bases between them. CDR3 sequence (DNA): TGCGCCAGCAGCTTGATTTTTCCCAGCTCCTACAATGAGCAGTTCTTC. Translated: CASSLIFPSSYNEQFF.

The rearrangement joins TRBV7-8 to TRBJ2-7, with 12 bases matching TRBD2. Germline V CDR1 and CDR2: SGHVS, FQNEAQ. The V gene end was trimmed by 5 bases and the J gene end by 12 bases; junction bases not matched to a gene: 8. This CDR3 has 13 amino acids. The CDR3 is CASSTGLAGSPYF. Written as DNA, the CDR3 is TGTGCCAGCAGCACGGGACTAGCGGGTTCTCCGTACTTC.

In its sample, this clonotype was seen a few times. The rearrangement uses TRBV2 and TRBJ1-5, with unresolved D. V lost 5 bases and J 3 bases, leaving 14 bases between the germline ends. This CDR3 spans 15 amino acids. CDR1 SNHLY and CDR2 FYNNEI come from the germline V gene. CDR3 sequence (DNA): TGTGCCAGCAGTCGAGACTTGGGGTACAATCAGCCCCAGCATTTT. Translating gives CASSRDLGYNQPQHF.

This clonotype was seen repeatedly, ten times or more. V usage is TRBV3-1 and J usage is TRBJ1-2, with TRBD1 identical over 8 bases. This CDR3 has 15 amino acids. Germline V gene sequence: CDR1 LGHDT, CDR2 YNNKEL (reference sequence). The junction had 11 bases not matched to a gene; V was cut back by 4 bases and J by 7 bases. The CDR3 reads CASSPRIGTGAGYTF. DNA of the CDR3: TGTGCCAGCAGCCCGCGAATTGGGACAGGAGCTGGCTACACCTTC.

This chain joins TRBV6-1 and TRBJ2-1; D unclear. CDR1 and CDR2 (germline): MNHNS, SASEGT. The CDR3 is made up of 14 amino acids. Trimming shortened V by 5 bases and J by 7 bases, and 15 bases separated the two germline ends. The CDR3 coding sequence is TGTGCCAGCAGTCCCGGGCCCAGCCCGAATGAGCAGTTCTTC. This gives the protein CASSPGPSPNEQFF.